This entry lists 4 T cell receptor beta chains sequenced from one sample in a study of siplizumab effects on memory and regulatory T cells. Libraries were prepared by immunoSEQ multiplex PCR; TCRdb keeps only in-frame clonotypes and omits some of them. The table includes approximately 120,000 clones, around 90% detected once. Sequencing was performed on Tregs sorted from blood. The receptors come from a human donor in good health.

This clone was picked up one time. This chain uses TRBV5-6 with TRBJ2-7; D gene unclear. This CDR3 contains 13 residues. V lost 0 bases and J lost 1, with 5 bases in between. Germline assignment: CDR1 SGHDT and CDR2 YYEEEE. The CDR3 nucleotides read TGTGCCAGCAGCTTGGTTCAATCCTACGAGCAGTACTTC. Translated: CASSLVQSYEQYF. Filled out from reference TRBV5-6 and TRBJ2-7, the complete variable domain reads DAGVTQSPTHLIKTRGQQVTLRCSPKSGHDTVSWYQQALGQGPQFIFQYYEEEERQRGNFPDRFSGHQFPNYSSELNVNALLLGDSALYLCASSLVQSYEQYFGPGTRLTVT.

This clone appeared many times. The rearrangement links TRBV29-1 to TRBJ1-1; D unresolved. CDR1 and CDR2 from the germline V gene are SQVTM and ANQGSEA. Trimming removed 6 bases from V and 0 bases from J, with 23 bases in between. CDR3 size: 17 residues. The CDR3 loop reads CSVKGSDSFNMNTEAFF. In DNA, the CDR3 is TGCAGCGTGAAAGGGTCAGATAGTTTTAACATGAACACTGAAGCTTTCTTT.

The chain has TRBV15 and TRBJ1-4, with no clear D. V was trimmed by 0 bases and J by 7 bases, leaving 6 bases between them. Germline assignment: CDR1 LNHNV and CDR2 YYDKDF (reference sequence). The CDR3 contains 13 residues. The CDR3 here is CATSRDPAEKLFF. DNA of the CDR3: TGTGCCACCAGCAGAGATCCGGCTGAAAAACTGTTTTTT.

This clone was seen just once. This sequence joins TRBV28 and TRBJ2-2; D is possibly TRBD1 (6 bases). From germline, CDR1 is MDHEN and CDR2 SYDVKM. Deletions cut 3 bases from V and 7 bases from J, with 18 bases between. CDR3 length equals 16 residues. CDR3 sequence reads: CASSFGQLLRNGELFF. CDR3 nucleotides: TGTGCCAGCAGTTTCGGACAGCTCCTTCGAAACGGGGAGCTGTTTTTT.